The T cell receptor beta chain described here comes from a study of control samples from healthy donors and cancer patients. Libraries were prepared by immunoSEQ multiplex PCR; TCRdb keeps only in-frame clonotypes and omits some of them. The sample yields around 150,000 clones, roughly 94% seen once. Germline V gives CDR1 ENHRY, CDR2 SYGVKD. This CDR3 has 13 amino acids. The V and J ends lost 0 bases and 8 bases respectively, with 7 bases between them. The TCR originated in a man aged 60-69 years with colorectal cancer. The chain is built from TRBV10-3 and TRBJ1-4; D ambiguous. Material: PBMCs. The CDR3 DNA reads TGTGCCATCAGTGAGTCGATGGTAGAAAAACTGTTTTTT. As protein: CAISESMVEKLFF.